These 5 T cell receptor beta chains originate from one sample sequenced in a study of T cells in Graves' hyperthyroidism and ophthalmopathy. TCR beta CDR3 sequences were amplified from RNA transcripts. HTBI primers drove first-round RT-PCR of the TCR CDR3. TCRdb called the multiplex PCR reads again in MiXCR, with one record for every CDR3 protein. Counted here are some 370,000 distinct CDR3 sequences, about 18% occurring once; the ten biggest clones make up 30% to 40%. Sequencing used blood. The receptors come from a woman aged 30 to 39 with Graves' hyperthyroidism that later progressed to Graves' ophthalmopathy.

The sample holds a few counts of this clonotype. With a much larger clone just one base away, this may be a read error. The genes are TRBV28 and TRBJ2-3; possible D gene TRBD1, 6 bases. V was pared by 7 bases and J by 4 bases, with 24 bases between. CDR3 size: 17 residues. In germline, CDR1 is MDHEN, CDR2 SYDVKM. Here the CDR3 reads CASIGDKGNLLSDTQYF. CDR3 nucleotide sequence: TGTGCCAGCATCGGGGACAAGGGGAACCTATTGTCAGATACGCAGTATTTT.

This clonotype was detected only a few times. J is TRBJ2-5 and V is TRBV4-1; D is possibly TRBD2 (5 bases). Germline V lookup: CDR1 MGHRA, CDR2 YSYEKL. V dropped 1 base and J dropped 5 bases, with 17 bases sitting between them. This CDR3 contains 16 residues. The CDR3 nucleotides read TGCGCCAGCAGCCAAGTCGTAGGTAGCGCTGGGGAGACCCAGTACTTC. Protein product: CASSQVVGSAGETQYF.

The chain combines TRBV7-9 with TRBJ2-4; the D is unclear. The CDR3 has 12 residues. Per the germline V gene, CDR1 is SEHNR and CDR2 is FQNEAQ (reference sequence). V lost 2 bases, J lost 10 bases, and 9 bases lay in between. The CDR3: CASSLSSEIQYF. CDR3 sequence (DNA): TGTGCCAGCAGCTTATCTTCAGAAATTCAGTACTTC.

The rearrangement uses TRBV20-1 and TRBJ2-5; 10 nucleotides agree with TRBD2. This CDR3 has 16 amino acids. Germline CDR1 and CDR2: DFQATT and SNEGSKA (reference sequence). Trimming removed 7 bases from V and 5 bases from J; junction bases left unmatched: 16. The CDR3 loop is CSGTPRAGGPGETQYF. CDR3 bases: TGCAGTGGAACCCCAAGAGCGGGAGGGCCAGGGGAGACCCAGTACTTC.

The V gene is TRBV2, the J gene TRBJ1-3; 7 nucleotides match TRBD1. Per germline, CDR1 SNHLY and CDR2 FYNNEI. The V segment lost 6 bases and the J segment 0 bases; nucleotides outside the gene matches: 8. The CDR3 contains 16 residues. The DNA of the CDR3 is TGTGCCAGCAGGTTGACAGGGTCGGCCTCTGGAAACACCATATATTTT. Translated, it gives CASRLTGSASGNTIYF.